This record concerns one T cell receptor (beta chain) sequence. This CDR3 is 17 amino acids long. The germline V gene has CDR1 MGHRA and CDR2 YSYEKL. V lost 1 base, J lost 5 bases, and 8 bases stayed unmatched. The data were obtained in a study of blood T cell repertoires in COVID-19. This table comes from immunoSEQ multiplex PCR, and its TCRdb copy is limited to in-frame clones, with some not included. Here the sample spans 350,000 or so clones, approximately 89% being singletons. The sequence derives from a young woman with COVID-19, enrolled during active disease. Sequencing was done on a sample of peripheral blood. The chain is built from TRBV4-1 and TRBJ2-2; 9 bases align to TRBD2. DNA of the CDR3: TGCGCCAGCAGCCAAGGGAGCCTAGCGGGGTTTACCGGGGAGCTGTTTTTT. It is translated as CASSQGSLAGFTGELFF.